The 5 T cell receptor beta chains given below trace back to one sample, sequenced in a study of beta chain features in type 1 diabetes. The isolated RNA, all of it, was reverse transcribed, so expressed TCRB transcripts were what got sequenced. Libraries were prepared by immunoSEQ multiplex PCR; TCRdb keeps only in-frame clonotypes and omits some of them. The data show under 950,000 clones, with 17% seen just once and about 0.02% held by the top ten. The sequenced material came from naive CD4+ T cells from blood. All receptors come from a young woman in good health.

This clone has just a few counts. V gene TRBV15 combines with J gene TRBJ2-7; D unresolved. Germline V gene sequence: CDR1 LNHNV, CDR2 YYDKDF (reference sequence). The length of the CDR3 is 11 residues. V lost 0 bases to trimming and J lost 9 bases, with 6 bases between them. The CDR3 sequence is CATSRDHGQYF. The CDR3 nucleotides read TGTGCCACCAGCAGAGATCATGGGCAGTACTTC.

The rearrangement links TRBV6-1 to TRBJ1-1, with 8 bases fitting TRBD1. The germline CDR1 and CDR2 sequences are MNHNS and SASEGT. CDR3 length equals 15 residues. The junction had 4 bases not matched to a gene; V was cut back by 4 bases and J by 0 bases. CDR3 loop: CASSAGDRMNTEAFF. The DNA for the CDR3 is TGTGCCAGCAGTGCCGGGGACAGGATGAACACTGAAGCTTTCTTT.

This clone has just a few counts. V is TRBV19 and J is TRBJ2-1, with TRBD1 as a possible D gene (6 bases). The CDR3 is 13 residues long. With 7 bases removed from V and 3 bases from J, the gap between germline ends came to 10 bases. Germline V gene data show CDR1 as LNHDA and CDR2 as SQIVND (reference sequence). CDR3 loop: CASTTQGYNEQFF. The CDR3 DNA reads TGTGCCAGTACCACACAGGGCTACAATGAGCAGTTCTTC.

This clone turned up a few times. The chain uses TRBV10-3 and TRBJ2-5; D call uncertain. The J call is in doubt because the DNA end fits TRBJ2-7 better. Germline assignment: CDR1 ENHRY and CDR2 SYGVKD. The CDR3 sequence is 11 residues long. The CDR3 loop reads CAISDYYEQYF. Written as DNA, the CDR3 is TGTGCCATCAGTGATTACTACGAGCAGTACTTC.

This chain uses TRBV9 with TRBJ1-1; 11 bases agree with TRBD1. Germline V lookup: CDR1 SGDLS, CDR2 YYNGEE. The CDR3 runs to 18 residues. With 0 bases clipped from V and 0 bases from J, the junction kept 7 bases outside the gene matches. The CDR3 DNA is TGTGCCAGCAGCGTAGGAGGACAGGGGGCGGGGATGAACACTGAAGCTTTCTTT. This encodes CASSVGGQGAGMNTEAFF.